The clone carrying this T cell receptor beta chain was seen just once. Trimming at V came to 3 bases and at J to 0 bases, leaving 11 bases not matched to a gene. This CDR3 contains 17 residues. Germline V lookup: CDR1 SGDLS, CDR2 YYNGEE. Clones were read by immunoSEQ multiplex PCR, and TCRdb kept only the in-frame ones, dropping some. The table includes under 90,000 clones, just under 95% detected once. The data originate from a study of T cell changes during pregnancy in multiple sclerosis. The chain joins TRBV9 to TRBJ1-2; 7 bases fit TRBD1. The source material was peripheral blood, sampled after pregnancy. This clonotype was obtained from a female donor in good health, enrolled as a control in a pregnancy study. CDR3: CASSAHRDRKSNYGYTF. The CDR3 DNA follows: TGTGCCAGCAGCGCGCACCGGGACAGAAAGTCTAACTATGGCTACACCTTC.